This entry describes one T cell receptor (beta chain). TCRdb redid the calling of the 5' RACE reads with MiXCR, one entry per CDR3 protein. The table records fewer than 400,000 distinct CDR3 sequences, about 10% of them present only once. These data originate in a study of T cells after yellow fever vaccination. This sequence was found in a man aged 18-30 years who received the YFV17D yellow fever vaccine. Sequencing used CD4+ T cells sorted from PBMCs, obtained 45 days after the yellow fever booster vaccination.

The CDR3 coding sequence is TGTGCCAGCAGGGACAGGGTGGCCATATATTTT. It codes for CASRDRVAIYF. The V and J genes are TRBV3-1 and TRBJ1-3, with TRBD1 matching 8 bases. V lost 6 bases to trimming and J lost 11 bases; unmatched junction nucleotides: 3. Germline V lookup: CDR1 LGHDT, CDR2 YNNKEL (reference sequence). The length of the CDR3 is 11 residues.